These 18 T cell receptor beta chains were sequenced from one sample in a study of spatial heterogeneity in lung cancer (dated by TCRdb to between 2018 and 2020). Libraries were prepared through 5' RACE. Instrument on record: NextSeq 500. The public sequencing data were trimmed at Q25 with fastp and processed into clonotypes with MiXCR by TCRdb, which kept only in-frame beta chains. Each CDR3 protein gets just one entry, which takes the most common genes and DNA from the rows behind it. The sample table records 90,000 to 95,000 distinct CDR3 sequences; roughly 12% of these occur just once. The ten largest clones capture just over 40% of the sample. The sample's time point label is to be understood as: sample taken at primary tumor resection. The source was PBMCs, collected at surgery. These receptors all come from a male donor with early-stage non-small cell lung cancer.

This clonotype came up many times. The chain recombines TRBV5-1 with TRBJ2-5; TRBD1 matches 7 bases. The V segment lost 2 bases and the J segment 2 bases; nucleotides outside the gene matches: 3. Germline CDR1 and CDR2: SGHRS and YFSETQ. The CDR3 length is 14 residues. This CDR3 reads CASSFQGVQETQYF. The CDR3, as DNA: TGCGCCAGCAGCTTCCAGGGGGTTCAAGAGACCCAGTACTTC.

This clonotype came up many times. The chain combines TRBV7-8 with TRBJ1-6; TRBD1 aligns across 9 bases. The CDR3 is made up of 14 amino acids. J was trimmed by 8 bases and V by 4 bases; bases with no gene match: 3. The germline gives CDR1 SGHVS, CDR2 FQNEAQ. The DNA for the CDR3 is TGTGCCAGCAGCTCCGGGACAGGGCATTCACCCCTCCACTTT. It is translated as CASSSGTGHSPLHF.

This clonotype has ten or more counts. The rearrangement uses TRBV6-2 or TRBV6-3 and TRBJ2-5; possibly TRBD1 for D (6 bases). With 0 bases removed from V and 3 bases from J, the gap between germline ends came to 11 bases. CDR1 MNHEY and CDR2 SVGEGT come from the germline V gene. CDR3 length: 15 amino acids. CDR3 loop: CASSYSNRVKETQYF. CDR3 bases: TGTGCCAGCAGTTACTCGAACAGGGTTAAAGAGACCCAGTACTTC.

This clonotype appeared a few times. The CDR3 nucleotides are TGTGCCAGCAGTGAAGCTAAAACAGGGGGCACTGAAGCTTTCTTT. Its translation is CASSEAKTGGTEAFF. This chain joins TRBV6-1 and TRBJ1-1; 8 bases match TRBD1. The V gene's germline CDR1 is MNHNS and CDR2 SASEGT. The CDR3 runs to 15 residues. V trimming: 0 bases; J trimming: 4 bases; junction bases outside the gene matches: 4.

This clonotype has a count of ten or more. The chain has TRBV7-9 and TRBJ2-3; D is possibly TRBD2 (6 bases). Germline V CDR1 and CDR2: SEHNR, FQNEAQ (reference sequence). The V and J ends lost 3 bases and 8 bases respectively, with 9 bases between them. The CDR3 totals 12 residues. CDR3 sequence: CASSLQGGTQYF. In DNA form, the CDR3 reads TGTGCCAGCAGCTTGCAGGGAGGTACGCAGTATTTT.

The chain recombines TRBV6-2 or TRBV6-3 with TRBJ1-5; D is perhaps TRBD1 (5 bases). The V and J ends lost 6 bases and 8 bases respectively, with 17 bases between them. Germline CDR1 is MNHEY and CDR2 is SVGEGT. The CDR3 covers 14 residues. The CDR3 DNA is TGTGCCAGCAGCCCGGGGGGGGTCGGGAAGCCCCAGCATTTT. Encoded protein: CASSPGGVGKPQHF.

At least ten counts were recorded for this clonotype. CDR3 amino acids: CASNQKSGGTDTQYF. Written as DNA, the CDR3 is TGTGCCAGCAACCAGAAATCAGGGGGGACAGATACGCAGTATTTT. This chain links TRBV5-4 with TRBJ2-3; weak D call: TRBD1 (7 bases). V was shortened by 6 bases and J by 3 bases, with 17 bases between the two germline ends. In germline, CDR1 is SGHNT, CDR2 YYREEE (reference sequence). The CDR3 is 15 residues long.

The rearrangement links TRBV28 to TRBJ1-2; D unresolved. CDR1 and CDR2 (germline): MDHEN, SYDVKM. The CDR3 length is 13 residues. V was shortened by 6 bases and J by 9 bases, with 17 bases between the two germline ends. The CDR3 DNA is TGTGCCAGCAGGATTGACACGACTCGGAGCTACACCTTC. Translation gives CASRIDTTRSYTF.

This clonotype was found a few times. The rearrangement joins TRBV11-2 to TRBJ2-5; D is unclear. The V gene lost 5 bases and the J gene lost 1 base, with 11 bases spanning the gap. Per the germline V gene, CDR1 is SGHAT and CDR2 is FQNNGV. This CDR3 contains 14 residues. The CDR3 is CASSRPLSQETQYF. The CDR3 DNA reads as TGTGCCAGCAGCAGACCCCTTTCCCAAGAGACCCAGTACTTC.

The V and J genes are TRBV7-3 and TRBJ2-1; TRBD1 aligns across 7 bases. This CDR3 contains 16 residues. V shed 5 bases and J 7 bases; nucleotides not matched to a gene: 14. Germline values: CDR1 SGHTA, CDR2 FQGTGA. DNA for the CDR3: TGTGCCAGCAGCCCGGGCAGGGGGAGAAGAGGGAATGAGCAGTTCTTC. Amino acid sequence: CASSPGRGRRGNEQFF.

This clonotype was counted a few times. The chain joins TRBV25-1 to TRBJ2-1, with 8 bases matching TRBD1. This CDR3 region has 14 residues. J lost 9 bases, V lost 7 bases, and 11 bases had no gene match. CDR1 and CDR2 (germline): MGHDK, SYGVNS. The CDR3 spells CASTPRRQGSEQFF. CDR3 DNA sequence: TGTGCCAGCACTCCGAGGAGACAGGGGAGTGAGCAGTTCTTC.

The genes are TRBV7-9 and TRBJ2-7; 8 nucleotides align to TRBD2. J lost 2 bases, V lost 0 bases, and 6 bases had no gene match. CDR1 is SEHNR, CDR2 FQNEAQ, per germline (reference sequence). The CDR3 spans 16 residues. The CDR3 DNA sequence: TGTGCCAGCAGCTTAGCGCTACTAGCGGCCCCCTACGAGCAGTACTTC. Encoded protein: CASSLALLAAPYEQYF.

The rearrangement uses TRBV6-1 and TRBJ2-7; 8 bases fit TRBD2. This CDR3 region has 13 residues. The V gene's germline CDR1 is MNHNS and CDR2 SASEGT. V was pared by 7 bases and J by 4 bases, with 6 bases of the junction left unmatched. The CDR3 spells CASTRGGGYEQYF. DNA for the CDR3: TGTGCCAGCACCCGGGGGGGTGGATACGAGCAGTACTTC.

At least ten counts were recorded for this clonotype. The rearrangement links TRBV2 to TRBJ2-7, with a weak D call TRBD2 (5 bases). The V gene lost 6 bases and the J gene lost 0 bases, with 15 bases spanning the gap. Per germline, CDR1 SNHLY and CDR2 FYNNEI. This CDR3 is 15 amino acids long. Here the CDR3 DNA reads TGTGCCAGCAGCGCACCGGGATTGAGCTCCTACGAGCAGTACTTC. This codes for CASSAPGLSSYEQYF.

This rearrangement joins TRBV28 to TRBJ1-6, with D possibly being TRBD1 (5 bases). Germline values: CDR1 MDHEN, CDR2 SYDVKM. The CDR3 runs 17 residues. V was clipped by 1 base and J by 1 base, with 11 bases between them. The CDR3 loop is CASSLLVGASYNSPLHF. The CDR3, as DNA: TGTGCCAGCAGTTTATTGGTAGGGGCTTCCTATAATTCACCCCTCCACTTT.

The chain has TRBV7-9 and TRBJ2-1; D perhaps matches TRBD1 (5 bases). Germline-derived CDR1 and CDR2 are SEHNR and FQNEAQ (reference sequence). Trimming cost V 6 bases and J 8 bases, with 14 bases left between them. This CDR3 is 13 amino acids long. The CDR3 region has the DNA TGTGCCAGCAGGAAAAGGGGCTCGGATGAGCAGTTCTTC. Translated, it gives CASRKRGSDEQFF.

The genes are TRBV28 and TRBJ1-1; no firm D call. Germline V gene lookup returns CDR1 MDHEN and CDR2 SYDVKM. The length of the CDR3 is 14 residues. Trimming removed 5 bases at V and 1 base at J, with 11 bases between. The CDR3, as DNA: TGTGCCAGCAGTGAGCAACAAACGAACACTGAAGCTTTCTTT. Protein: CASSEQQTNTEAFF.

This clonotype was seen only a few times. This chain connects TRBV24-1 to TRBJ2-5; the D call may be TRBD1 or TRBD2 (5 bases each). Germline CDR1 KGHDR, CDR2 SFDVKD. This CDR3 contains 13 residues. Deletions cut 3 bases from V and 7 bases from J, with 11 bases between. The CDR3 protein is CATSDQGRGTQYF. CDR3 nucleotide sequence: TGTGCCACCAGTGATCAGGGCCGGGGGACCCAGTACTTC.